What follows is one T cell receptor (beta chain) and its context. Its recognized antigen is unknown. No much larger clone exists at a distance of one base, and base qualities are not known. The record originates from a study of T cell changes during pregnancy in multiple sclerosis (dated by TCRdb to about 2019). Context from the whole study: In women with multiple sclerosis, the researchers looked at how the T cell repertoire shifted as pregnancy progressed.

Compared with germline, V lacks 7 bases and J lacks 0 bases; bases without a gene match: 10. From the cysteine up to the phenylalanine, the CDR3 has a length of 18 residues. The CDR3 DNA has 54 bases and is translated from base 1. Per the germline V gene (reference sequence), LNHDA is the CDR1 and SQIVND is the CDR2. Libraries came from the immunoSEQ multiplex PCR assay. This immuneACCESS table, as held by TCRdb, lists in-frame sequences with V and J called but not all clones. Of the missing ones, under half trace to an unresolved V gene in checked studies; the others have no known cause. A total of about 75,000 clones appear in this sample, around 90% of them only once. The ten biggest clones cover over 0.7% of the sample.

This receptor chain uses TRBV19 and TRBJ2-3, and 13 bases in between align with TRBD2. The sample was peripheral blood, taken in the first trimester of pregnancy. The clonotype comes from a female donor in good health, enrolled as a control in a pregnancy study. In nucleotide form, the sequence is TGTGCCAGTAAAGGGGGACTAGCGGGACACCCTAGCACAGATACGCAGTATTTT. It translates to CASKGGLAGHPSTDTQYF.